Included here is one TCR beta chain sequence, with context. Produced via immunoSEQ multiplex PCR; TCRdb's table is partial and in-frame only. The sample shows about 60,000 clones, 78% of them seen only once. This record comes from a study of blood T cell repertoires in COVID-19. The CDR3 extends over 12 amino acids. Trimming removed 5 bases at V and 9 bases at J, with 11 bases between. The germline V gene has CDR1 GTSNPN and CDR2 SVGIG (reference sequence). The chain employs TRBV30 and TRBJ1-6; D is perhaps TRBD1 (6 bases). This receptor was obtained from a human donor in a cohort sampled during active COVID-19. Material: peripheral blood. The CDR3 region has the DNA TGTGCCTGGTACAGGGAGGGTTCACCCCTCCACTTT. This encodes CAWYREGSPLHF.